The clone carrying this TCR beta chain was recorded at least ten times. MiXCR, run by TCRdb on the multiplex PCR reads, gives a single entry per CDR3 protein. The sample includes about 130,000 distinct CDR3 sequences, just under 20% seen only once; the top ten take roughly 3.5%. The data were obtained in a study of breast tumors, draining lymph nodes, adjacent tissues. Germline V lookup: CDR1 WSHSY, CDR2 SAAADI. V shed 7 bases and J shed 2 bases, with 12 bases lying between them. CDR3 length: 14 residues. Breast cancer patients provided tissue from their axillary draining lymph nodes. The TCR sequence derives from a female donor with breast cancer. Some clones in this sample may be carry-over from other donors' samples. The chain carries TRBV10-2 and TRBJ1-5; D gene ambiguous. Sequencing input: axillary lymph node tissue. The CDR3 sequence is CASMGSRGNQPQHF. The CDR3 DNA is TGCGCCAGCATGGGCTCCCGGGGCAATCAGCCCCAGCATTTT.